The 24 T cell receptor beta chains given below trace back to one sample, sequenced in a study of T cells in localized non-small cell lung cancer. Generated by immunoSEQ multiplex PCR, the TCRdb table keeps only in-frame clones and is missing some. The sample has some 32,000 clones, 85% to 95% seen once. Sequenced here: peripheral blood, sampled before any cancer treatment. All receptors come from a woman aged 40-69 years with stage I lung adenocarcinoma.

The DNA for the CDR3 is TGTGCCAGTAGAAGAACTGAGGGGAGTCCCTCCTACAATGAGCAGTTCTTC. It yields the protein CASRRTEGSPSYNEQFF. The V call is TRBV19, the J call TRBJ2-1; D possibly uses TRBD1 or TRBD2 (5 bases each). V lost 6 bases to trimming and J lost 0 bases, with 18 bases between them. The germline V gene encodes CDR1 LNHDA and CDR2 SQIVND (reference sequence). The CDR3 extends over 17 amino acids.

The rearrangement uses TRBV7-9 and TRBJ2-1; D gene ambiguous. Trimming left V 3 bases short and J 10 bases short, with 13 bases between. Germline V CDR1 and CDR2: SEHNR, FQNEAQ (reference sequence). CDR3 size: 13 residues. CDR3 nucleotides: TGTGCCAGCAGCTTCTCGGGCCCGGACGAGCAGTTCTTC. It yields the protein CASSFSGPDEQFF.

The genes are TRBV6-4 and TRBJ2-5; 8 bases are a match to TRBD2. This CDR3 comprises 14 residues. V lost 9 bases, J lost 4 bases, and 10 bases stayed unmatched. Germline V gene data show CDR1 as MRHNA and CDR2 as SNTAGT. CDR3 DNA: TGTGCCAGGTTCAGACCTCGGGGGGGAGAGACCCAGTACTTC. The encoded protein is CARFRPRGGETQYF.

The chain couples TRBV4-3 to TRBJ1-5; maybe TRBD1 (5 bases). CDR3 size: 15 residues. Germline assignment: CDR1 LGHNA and CDR2 YSLEER. Trimming shortened V by 5 bases and J by 0 bases, and 11 bases separated the two germline ends. The CDR3 nucleotides read TGCGCCAGCAGCGCAGGGACCGATAGCAATCAGCCCCAGCATTTT. It codes for CASSAGTDSNQPQHF.

The gene calls are TRBV6-6 and TRBJ2-1; 10 positions agree with TRBD2. The CDR3 has 15 residues. V was pared by 2 bases and J by 8 bases, with 6 bases of the junction left unmatched. The germline CDR1 and CDR2 sequences are MNHNY and SVGAGI (reference sequence). CDR3 in DNA: TGTGCCAGCAGTTACCTCTTGCTAGCGGGAGATGAGCAGTTCTTC. Its protein product is CASSYLLLAGDEQFF.

The chain has TRBV19 and TRBJ1-5; TRBD1 matches at 7 bases. The CDR3 is 15 residues long. Germline CDR1 is LNHDA and CDR2 is SQIVND (reference sequence). The V and J ends lost 4 bases and 5 bases, in that order; junction bases with no gene match: 8. CDR3 amino acids: CASSTRQGRDQPQHF. The CDR3 DNA follows: TGTGCCAGTAGTACGCGACAGGGTCGGGATCAGCCCCAGCATTTT.

V and J are TRBV10-3 and TRBJ2-2; 11 bases align to TRBD1. The CDR3 runs 15 residues. V lost 7 bases to trimming and J lost 5 bases; unmatched junction nucleotides: 6. CDR1 is ENHRY, CDR2 SYGVKD, per germline. The DNA of the CDR3 is TGTGCCATCAACAAGGGACAGGGGGGAACCGGGGAGCTGTTTTTT. Translating gives CAINKGQGGTGELFF.

The chain employs TRBV5-5 and TRBJ2-7, with TRBD2 identical over 7 bases. CDR1 and CDR2 (germline): SGHKS, YYEKEE (reference sequence). J was trimmed by 2 bases and V by 0 bases; bases with no gene match: 14. This CDR3 contains 18 residues. CDR3 sequence (DNA): TGTGCCAGCAGCTTGGCCCGGGGGGTTGTGGGGCCCGCCTACGAGCAGTACTTC. It codes for CASSLARGVVGPAYEQYF.

DNA of the CDR3: TGTGCCAGTACAGGGGCGTTGAACACCGGGGAGCTGTTTTTT. Protein sequence: CASTGALNTGELFF. The gene calls are TRBV27 and TRBJ2-2; 7 positions match TRBD1. CDR1 and CDR2 (germline): MNHEY, SMNVEV (reference sequence). The CDR3 is 14 residues long. Trimming at V came to 9 bases and at J to 1 base, leaving 5 bases not matched to a gene.

The V gene is TRBV2, the J gene TRBJ2-2; D is ambiguous. V lost 4 bases and J 0 bases, leaving 6 bases between the germline ends. CDR3 length: 14 residues. Germline V gene data show CDR1 as SNHLY and CDR2 as FYNNEI. The CDR3 loop reads CASSARTNTGELFF. As DNA, the CDR3 is TGTGCCAGCAGTGCCCGGACGAACACCGGGGAGCTGTTTTTT. Drawing the rest from reference TRBV2 and TRBJ2-2, the complete variable domain is EPEVTQTPSHQVTQMGQEVILRCVPISNHLYFYWYRQILGQKVEFLVSFYNNEISEKSEIFDDQFSVERPDGSNFTLKIRSTKLEDSAMYFCASSARTNTGELFFGEGSRLTVL.

This chain links TRBV20-1 with TRBJ2-3, with D unresolved. This CDR3 contains 11 residues. V lost 3 bases and J lost 3, with 4 bases in between. Per germline, CDR1 DFQATT and CDR2 SNEGSKA (reference sequence). The CDR3 nucleotides are TGCAGTGCTAGCATAACAGATACGCAGTATTTT. Amino acid sequence: CSASITDTQYF.

The rearrangement joins TRBV4-3 to TRBJ1-4, with 9 bases fitting TRBD1. The CDR3 length is 16 residues. Unmatched junction bases numbered 5, after V lost 1 base and J lost 5 bases. The germline V gene has CDR1 LGHNA and CDR2 YSLEER. The CDR3 sequence: CASSQGGTGKNEKLFF. The CDR3 bases are TGCGCCAGCAGCCAAGGCGGGACAGGGAAGAATGAAAAACTGTTTTTT.

The V gene is TRBV19, the J gene TRBJ1-4; 7 bases agree with TRBD1. Trimming cost V 8 bases and J 6 bases; bases outside gene matches: 24. CDR1 and CDR2 (germline): LNHDA, SQIVND (reference sequence). CDR3 size: 19 residues. CDR3 DNA: TGTGCCAGTGGAAATATCGGTCGTCGGCAGGGGGTCGCTTATGAAAAACTGTTTTTT. As protein: CASGNIGRRQGVAYEKLFF.

This clone appeared a single time. The genes are TRBV25-1 and TRBJ2-5, with D perhaps matching TRBD2 (6 bases). V lost 0 bases and J lost 4, with 15 bases in between. Germline-derived CDR1 and CDR2 are MGHDK and SYGVNS. The CDR3 has 16 residues. CDR3: CASSEYGRGTGETQYF. The CDR3 DNA is TGTGCCAGCAGTGAATACGGGAGAGGAACGGGAGAGACCCAGTACTTC. Drawing the rest from reference TRBV25-1 and TRBJ2-5, the complete variable domain is EADIYQTPRYLVIGTGKKITLECSQTMGHDKMYWYQQDPGMELHLIHYSYGVNSTEKGDLSSESTVSRIRTEHFPLTLESARPSHTSQYLCASSEYGRGTGETQYFGPGTRLLVL.

This chain uses TRBV7-9 with TRBJ1-6; tentatively, D is TRBD1 (6 bases). This CDR3 spans 16 amino acids. Germline V gene lookup returns CDR1 SEHNR and CDR2 FQNEAQ (reference sequence). Between the trimmed V and J ends, which lost 6 bases and 3 bases, there was a span of 15 bases. DNA of the CDR3: TGTGCCAGCAGTCAGAGGGGGGCAATCTATAATTCACCCCTCCACTTT. This codes for CASSQRGAIYNSPLHF.

This clone was observed a few times. The rearrangement uses TRBV7-9 and TRBJ1-2; a possible D gene is TRBD1 (6 bases). From germline, CDR1 is SEHNR and CDR2 FQNEAQ (reference sequence). V gave up 5 bases and J gave up 1 base, with 14 bases separating them. The CDR3 runs to 15 residues. The CDR3, as DNA: TGTGCCAGCAGCGACAGGACAGAAGTTAACTATGGCTACACCTTC. Amino acid sequence: CASSDRTEVNYGYTF.

The chain carries TRBV19 and TRBJ2-5; D gene ambiguous. CDR3 size: 13 residues. Germline V gene data show CDR1 as LNHDA and CDR2 as SQIVND (reference sequence). Trimming took 6 bases from V and 4 from J, leaving 12 bases between them. CDR3 region: CASRYPGGETQYF. Written as DNA, the CDR3 is TGTGCCAGTAGATACCCAGGCGGAGAGACCCAGTACTTC.

Remarks on this clone: At one end the junction does not follow the germline gene, possibly because of a read error. V is TRBV18 and J is TRBJ1-4; tentative D call: TRBD1 (5 bases). Germline CDR1 KGHSH, CDR2 LQKENI. The CDR3 length is 15 residues. CDR3 region: CASSSPAGKGEKLFF. The CDR3 DNA is TGTGCCAGCTCATCACCCGCAGGGAAGGGAGAAAAACTGTTTTTT.

The CDR3 protein is CASSFVRGTLYEQYF. CDR3 sequence (DNA): TGTGCCAGCAGCTTCGTTCGGGGCACGCTGTACGAGCAGTACTTC. The chain joins TRBV5-6 to TRBJ2-7; D could derive from TRBD1 or TRBD2 (5 bases each). This CDR3 has 15 amino acids. Germline V CDR1 and CDR2: SGHDT, YYEEEE. V was cut by 2 bases and J by 4 bases, with 16 bases left in between.

This chain links TRBV5-1 with TRBJ2-1, with D perhaps matching TRBD2 (5 bases). The V gene lost 0 bases and the J gene lost 2 bases, with 15 bases spanning the gap. The CDR3 length is 17 residues. Per the germline V gene, CDR1 is SGHRS and CDR2 is YFSETQ. The CDR3 region is CASSLAPGGLTYNEQFF. In nucleotides, the CDR3 is TGCGCCAGCAGCTTGGCCCCGGGCGGACTTACCTACAATGAGCAGTTCTTC. The whole variable domain, filled in from reference TRBV5-1 and TRBJ2-1, reads KAGVTQTPRYLIKTRGQQVTLSCSPISGHRSVSWYQQTPGQGLQFLFEYFSETQRNKGNFPGRFSGRQFSNSRSEMNVSTLELGDSALYLCASSLAPGGLTYNEQFFGPGTRLTVL.

CDR3: CASSERLGDYTEAFF. Written as DNA, the CDR3 is TGTGCCAGCAGTGAGAGGTTGGGGGATTACACTGAAGCTTTCTTT. This sequence joins TRBV6-1 and TRBJ1-1, with a weak D call TRBD1 (5 bases). The germline CDR1 and CDR2 sequences are MNHNS and SASEGT. CDR3 length equals 15 residues. The ends were cut back, 3 bases at V and 3 bases at J, with 14 bases in the middle.

This clone was seen a single time. The V call is TRBV7-9, the J call TRBJ1-4; D may be TRBD1 (5 bases). The germline gives CDR1 SEHNR, CDR2 FQNEAQ (reference sequence). Trimming took 0 bases from V and 7 from J, leaving 18 bases between them. The CDR3 length is 17 residues. Here the CDR3 DNA reads TGTGCCAGCAGCTTAGCGCAGAAGGGAGGGGTGCGTGAAAAACTGTTTTTT. Translated: CASSLAQKGGVREKLFF.

The chain links TRBV4-3 to TRBJ1-2; 7 bases are shared with TRBD1. CDR3 length equals 16 residues. Trimming removed 4 bases from V and 1 base from J; junction bases left unmatched: 9. Germline V gene data show CDR1 as LGHNA and CDR2 as YSLEER. CDR3 sequence: CASSRQTGQFNYGYTF. The CDR3 DNA reads TGCGCCAGCAGCCGACAGACGGGACAGTTTAACTATGGCTACACCTTC.

The chain couples TRBV7-6 to TRBJ2-1; tentative D call: TRBD2 (5 bases). In germline, CDR1 is SGHVS, CDR2 FNYEAQ. The V end lost 7 bases, the J end lost 2 bases, and 12 bases lay between the germline ends. The CDR3 consists of 14 residues. The CDR3 DNA sequence: TGTGCCAGCACCCCTAGCAGGACCTACAATGAGCAGTTCTTC. Amino acids: CASTPSRTYNEQFF.